The sequence of this T cell receptor beta chain was determined in a study of T-cell memory formation after mild COVID-19. Points from the study as a whole: Mainly in CM and EM were contracting CD4+ clones; CD8+ were in EMRA.

The CDR3 runs to 15 residues. V lost 1 base to trimming and J lost 4 bases, with 11 bases between them. Looked up from germline, CDR1 is SGHTA and CDR2 is FQGTGA. This clonotype was detected ten times or more. Its cognate antigen is unknown. Employing constant-segment primers, 5'RACE generated TCR alpha and TCR beta cDNA libraries bearing sample barcodes and UMIs. TCRdb independently ran MiXCR on the 5' RACE reads; one entry per CDR3 protein. The sample shows 40,000 to 60,000 distinct CDR3 sequences, around 12% of them seen only once. The TCR was taken from a man between 18 and 35 years old who had mild COVID-19 (a few samples of this study predate the infection). Cell type and time point are not known. The chain links TRBV7-3 to TRBJ2-1; D may correspond to TRBD1 or TRBD2 (6 bases each). Input material: PBMCs or a T cell subset sorted from them (not recorded which). Here the CDR3 reads CASSLITGTYNEQFF. DNA of the CDR3: TGTGCCAGCAGCTTAATTACAGGGACTTACAATGAGCAGTTCTTC.